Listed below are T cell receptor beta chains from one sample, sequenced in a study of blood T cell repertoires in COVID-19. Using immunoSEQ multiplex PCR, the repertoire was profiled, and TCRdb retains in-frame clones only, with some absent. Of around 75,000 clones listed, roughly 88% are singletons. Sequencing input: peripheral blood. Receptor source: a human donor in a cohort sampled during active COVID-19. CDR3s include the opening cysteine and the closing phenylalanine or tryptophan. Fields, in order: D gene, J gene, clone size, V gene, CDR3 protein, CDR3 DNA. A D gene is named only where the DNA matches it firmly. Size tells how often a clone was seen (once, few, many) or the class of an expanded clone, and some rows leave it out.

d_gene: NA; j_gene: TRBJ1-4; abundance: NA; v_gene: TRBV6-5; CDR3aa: CASSYYRDNEKLFF; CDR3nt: TGTGCCAGCAGTTACTACAGGGATAATGAAAAACTGTTTTTT
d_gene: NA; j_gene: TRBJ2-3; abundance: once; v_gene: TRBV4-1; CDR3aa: CASSQDQNTDTQYF; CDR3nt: TGCGCCAGCAGCCAAGATCAAAACACAGATACGCAGTATTTT
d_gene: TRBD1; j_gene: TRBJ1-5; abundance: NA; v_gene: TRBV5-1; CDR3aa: CASSSGQGPNQPQHF; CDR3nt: TGCGCCAGCAGCTCGGGACAGGGCCCCAATCAGCCCCAGCATTTT
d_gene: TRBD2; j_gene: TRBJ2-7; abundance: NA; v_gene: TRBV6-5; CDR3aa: CASSQGRDEQYF; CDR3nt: TGTGCCAGCTCACAAGGGAGGGACGAGCAGTACTTC
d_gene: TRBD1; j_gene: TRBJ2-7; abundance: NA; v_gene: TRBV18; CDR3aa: CASSVKDRGGEQYF; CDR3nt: TGTGCCAGCTCAGTTAAGGACAGGGGAGGCGAGCAGTACTTC
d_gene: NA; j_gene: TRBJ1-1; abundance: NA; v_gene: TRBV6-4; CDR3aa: CASSEVPRTEAFF; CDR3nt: TGTGCCAGCAGTGAGGTTCCGAGAACTGAAGCTTTCTTT
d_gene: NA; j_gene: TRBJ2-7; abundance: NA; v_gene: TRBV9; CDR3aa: CASSSLGSAYEQYF; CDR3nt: TGTGCCAGCAGCAGCCTAGGTAGCGCCTACGAGCAGTACTTC
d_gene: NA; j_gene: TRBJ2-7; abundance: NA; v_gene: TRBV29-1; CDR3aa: CSARQSSSYEQYF; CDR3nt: TGCAGCGCCCGACAGTCGAGCTCCTACGAGCAGTACTTC
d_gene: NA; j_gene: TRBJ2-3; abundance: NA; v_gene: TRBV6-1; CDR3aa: CASSESILVRAWASTDTQYF; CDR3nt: TGTGCCAGCAGTGAATCTATACTGGTCAGGGCCTGGGCGAGCACAGATACGCAGTATTTT
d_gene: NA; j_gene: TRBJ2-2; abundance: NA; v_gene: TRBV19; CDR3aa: CASSIGTNTGELFF; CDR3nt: TGTGCCAGTAGTATAGGGACAAACACCGGGGAGCTGTTTTTT
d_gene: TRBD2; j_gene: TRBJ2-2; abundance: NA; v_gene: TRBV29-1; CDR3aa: CSVGTTPNTGELFF; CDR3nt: TGCAGCGTCGGGACTACTCCGAACACCGGGGAGCTGTTTTTT
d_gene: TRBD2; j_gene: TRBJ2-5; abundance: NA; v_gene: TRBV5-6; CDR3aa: CASSWRGAGGSETQYF; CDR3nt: TGTGCCAGCAGCTGGAGGGGGGCGGGAGGATCAGAGACCCAGTACTTC
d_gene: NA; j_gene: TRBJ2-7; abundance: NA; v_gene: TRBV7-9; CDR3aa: CASSSSGQSRHEQYF; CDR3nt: TGTGCCAGCAGCTCGTCCGGTCAATCGAGGCATGAGCAGTACTTC
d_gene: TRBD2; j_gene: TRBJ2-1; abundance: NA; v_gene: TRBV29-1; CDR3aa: CSVVSGGSYNEQFF; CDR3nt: TGCAGCGTTGTTAGCGGGGGCTCCTACAATGAGCAGTTCTTC
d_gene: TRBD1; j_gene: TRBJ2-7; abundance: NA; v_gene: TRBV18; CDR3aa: CASSPHRGYEQYF; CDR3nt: TGTGCCAGCTCACCACACAGGGGCTACGAGCAGTACTTC
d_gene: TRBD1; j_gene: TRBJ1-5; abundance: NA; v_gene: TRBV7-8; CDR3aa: CASSLEGTGNQPQHF; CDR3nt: TGTGCCAGCAGTTTGGAAGGGACAGGCAATCAGCCCCAGCATTTT
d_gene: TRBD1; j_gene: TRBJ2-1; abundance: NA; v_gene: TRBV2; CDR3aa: CASSTPGQAYNEQFF; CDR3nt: TGTGCCAGCAGCACCCCGGGACAGGCCTACAATGAGCAGTTCTTC
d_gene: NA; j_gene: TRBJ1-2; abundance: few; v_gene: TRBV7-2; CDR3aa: CASSYETTGKGSGYTF; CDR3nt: TGTGCCAGCAGCTATGAGACAACTGGAAAAGGTTCTGGCTACACCTTC
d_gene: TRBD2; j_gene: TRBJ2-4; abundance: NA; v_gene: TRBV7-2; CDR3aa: CASSLALLGTGGLAKNIQYF; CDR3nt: TGTGCCAGCAGCTTAGCGCTTTTGGGCACGGGAGGACTAGCCAAAAACATTCAGTACTTC
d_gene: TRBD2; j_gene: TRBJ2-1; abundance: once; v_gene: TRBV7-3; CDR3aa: CASSPGLAGVEQFF; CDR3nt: TGTGCCAGCAGCCCGGGACTAGCGGGAGTTGAGCAGTTCTTC
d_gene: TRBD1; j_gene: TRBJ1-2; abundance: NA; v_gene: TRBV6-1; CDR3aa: CASSDRGIYGYTF; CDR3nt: TGTGCCAGCAGTGACAGGGGGATCTATGGCTACACCTTC
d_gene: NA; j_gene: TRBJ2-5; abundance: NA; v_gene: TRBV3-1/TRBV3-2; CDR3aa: CASSQDRETQYF; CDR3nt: TGTGCCAGCAGCCAAGATCGGGAGACCCAGTACTTC
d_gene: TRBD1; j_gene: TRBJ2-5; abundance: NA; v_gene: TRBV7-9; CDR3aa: CASSFGQGGETQYF; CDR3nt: TGTGCCAGCAGCTTTGGACAGGGCGGGGAGACCCAGTACTTC
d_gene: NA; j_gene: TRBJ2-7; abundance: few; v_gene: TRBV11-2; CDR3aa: CASSLDRAYEQYF; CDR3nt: TGTGCCAGCAGCTTAGACAGGGCCTACGAGCAGTACTTC
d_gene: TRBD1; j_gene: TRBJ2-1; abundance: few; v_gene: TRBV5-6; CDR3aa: CASSLTTGGFYNEQFF; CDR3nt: TGTGCCAGCAGCTTAACTACAGGGGGCTTCTACAATGAGCAGTTCTTC
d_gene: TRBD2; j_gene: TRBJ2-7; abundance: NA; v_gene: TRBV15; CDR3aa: CATSRGAGTSSYEQYF; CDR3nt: TGTGCCACCAGCAGAGGAGCGGGGACGAGCTCCTACGAGCAGTACTTC
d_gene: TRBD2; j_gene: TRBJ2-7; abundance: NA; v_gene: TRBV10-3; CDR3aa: CAISESASGTLTYEQYF; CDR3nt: TGTGCCATCAGTGAGTCGGCTAGCGGGACTCTAACCTACGAGCAGTACTTC
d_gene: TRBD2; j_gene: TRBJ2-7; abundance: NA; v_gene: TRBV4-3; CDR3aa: CASSQERIGGGGYEQYF; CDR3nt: TGCGCCAGCAGCCAAGAGAGAATCGGGGGGGGCGGGTACGAGCAGTACTTC
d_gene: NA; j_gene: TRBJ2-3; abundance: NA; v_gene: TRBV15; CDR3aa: CATSRGGLTDTQYF; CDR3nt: TGTGCCACCAGCAGAGGAGGTCTCACAGATACGCAGTATTTT
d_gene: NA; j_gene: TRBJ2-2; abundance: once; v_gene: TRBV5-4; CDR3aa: CASSQRQVGELFF; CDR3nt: TGTGCCAGCAGCCAAAGACAGGTGGGGGAGCTGTTTTTT
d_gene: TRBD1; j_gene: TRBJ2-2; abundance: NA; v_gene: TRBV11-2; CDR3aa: CASSLDRGFNTGELFF; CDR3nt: TGTGCCAGCAGCTTAGACAGGGGGTTTAACACCGGGGAGCTGTTTTTT
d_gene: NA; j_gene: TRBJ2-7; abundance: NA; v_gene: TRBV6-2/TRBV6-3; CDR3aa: CASSYSNQAPVVEQYF; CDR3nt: TGTGCCAGCAGTTACTCGAATCAGGCACCCGTTGTTGAGCAGTACTTC
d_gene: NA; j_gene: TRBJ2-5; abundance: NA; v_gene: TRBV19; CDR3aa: CASSILDVTGGAETQYF; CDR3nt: TGTGCCAGTAGTATATTAGATGTGACCGGCGGCGCGGAGACCCAGTACTTC
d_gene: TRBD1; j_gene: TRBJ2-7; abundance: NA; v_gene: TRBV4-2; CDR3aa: CASSQDVRGHSVYEQYF; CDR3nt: TGTGCCAGCAGCCAAGATGTAAGGGGGCACAGCGTCTACGAGCAGTACTTC
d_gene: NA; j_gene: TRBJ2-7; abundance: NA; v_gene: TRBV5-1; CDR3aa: CASSLGRTVRYEQYF; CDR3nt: TGCGCCAGCAGCTTGGGCCGGACAGTCCGGTACGAGCAGTACTTC
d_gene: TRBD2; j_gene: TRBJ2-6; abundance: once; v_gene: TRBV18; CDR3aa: CASSPGGSGANVLTF; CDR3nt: TGTGCCAGCTCACCCGGGGGGTCTGGGGCCAACGTCCTGACTTTC
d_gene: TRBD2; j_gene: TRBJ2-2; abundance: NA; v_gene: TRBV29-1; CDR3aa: CSVGDRTSGEITGELFF; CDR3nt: TGCAGCGTTGGGGACCGGACTAGCGGGGAGATTACCGGGGAGCTGTTTTTT
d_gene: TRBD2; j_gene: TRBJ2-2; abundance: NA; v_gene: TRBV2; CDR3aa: CASSGPSGATGELFF; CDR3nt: TGTGCCAGCAGTGGCCCTAGCGGCGCCACCGGGGAGCTGTTTTTT
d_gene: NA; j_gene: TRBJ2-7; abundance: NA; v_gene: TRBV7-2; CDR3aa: CASSSTPHGSSYEQYF; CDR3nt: TGTGCCAGCAGCTCTACCCCCCACGGGAGCTCCTACGAGCAGTACTTC
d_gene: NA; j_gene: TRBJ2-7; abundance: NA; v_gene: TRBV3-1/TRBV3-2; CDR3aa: CASSQVRSEQYF; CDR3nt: TGTGCCAGCAGCCAAGTGAGGAGCGAGCAGTACTTC
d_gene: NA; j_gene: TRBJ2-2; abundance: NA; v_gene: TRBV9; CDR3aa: CASSIPSTGRGATGELFF; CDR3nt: TGTGCCAGCAGCATACCCTCAACCGGCAGGGGAGCCACCGGGGAGCTGTTTTTT
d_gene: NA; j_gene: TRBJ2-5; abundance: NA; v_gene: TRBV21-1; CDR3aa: CASSKKGDKSSGSTSRETQYF; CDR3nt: TGTGCCAGCAGCAAAAAGGGGGACAAGTCTAGCGGGAGTACGTCAAGGGAGACCCAGTACTTC
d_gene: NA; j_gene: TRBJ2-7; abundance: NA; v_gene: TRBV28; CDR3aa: CASSFPGGPFYEQYF; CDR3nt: TGTGCCAGCAGTTTCCCCGGGGGGCCCTTCTACGAGCAGTACTTC
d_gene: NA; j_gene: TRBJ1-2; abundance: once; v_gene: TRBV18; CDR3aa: CASSPPTRAGYTF; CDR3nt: TGTGCCAGCTCACCACCGACGCGGGCTGGCTACACCTTC
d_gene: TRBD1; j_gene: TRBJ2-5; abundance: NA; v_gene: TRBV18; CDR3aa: CASSPPTRGQGIVGQETQYF; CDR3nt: TGTGCCAGCTCACCACCGACGAGGGGGCAGGGGATAGTGGGCCAAGAGACCCAGTACTTC
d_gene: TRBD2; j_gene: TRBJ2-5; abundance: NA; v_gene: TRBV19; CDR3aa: CASSTTSGGGSETQYF; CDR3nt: TGTGCCAGTAGTACCACTAGCGGGGGGGGGTCGGAGACCCAGTACTTC
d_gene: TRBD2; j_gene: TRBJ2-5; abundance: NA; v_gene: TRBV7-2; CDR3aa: CASSLGLTGGETQYF; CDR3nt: TGTGCCAGCAGCTTAGGCCTCACGGGAGGGGAGACCCAGTACTTC
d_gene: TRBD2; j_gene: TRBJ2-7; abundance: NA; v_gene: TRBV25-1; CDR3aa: CASRLRDYYEQYF; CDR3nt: TGTGCCAGCAGACTCCGGGACTACTACGAGCAGTACTTC
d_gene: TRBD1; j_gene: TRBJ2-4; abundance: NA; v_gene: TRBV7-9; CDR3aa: CASSLSTGGEAVAKNIQYF; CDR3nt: TGTGCCAGCAGCTTATCCACAGGGGGTGAAGCCGTAGCCAAAAACATTCAGTACTTC
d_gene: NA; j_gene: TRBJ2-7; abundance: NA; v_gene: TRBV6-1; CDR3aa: CASSEILGGPPYEQYF; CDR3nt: TGTGCCAGCAGTGAAATCCTGGGGGGTCCCCCCTACGAGCAGTACTTC
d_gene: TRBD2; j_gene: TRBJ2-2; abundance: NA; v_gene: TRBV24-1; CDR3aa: CATRRGGTGELFF; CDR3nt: TGTGCCACCCGCCGGGGGGGGACCGGGGAGCTGTTTTTT